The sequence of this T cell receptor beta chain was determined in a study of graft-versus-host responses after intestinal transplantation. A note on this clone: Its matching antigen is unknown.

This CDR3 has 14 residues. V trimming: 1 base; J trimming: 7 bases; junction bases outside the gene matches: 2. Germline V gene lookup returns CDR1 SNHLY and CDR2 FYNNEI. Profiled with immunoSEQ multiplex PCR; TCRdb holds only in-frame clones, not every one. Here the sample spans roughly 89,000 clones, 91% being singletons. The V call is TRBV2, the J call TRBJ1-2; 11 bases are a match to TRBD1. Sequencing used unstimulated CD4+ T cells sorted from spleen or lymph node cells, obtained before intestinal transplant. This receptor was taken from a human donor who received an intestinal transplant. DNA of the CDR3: TGTGCCAGCAGTGAAGGGACAGGGGGCAGTGGCTACACCTTC. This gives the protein CASSEGTGGSGYTF.